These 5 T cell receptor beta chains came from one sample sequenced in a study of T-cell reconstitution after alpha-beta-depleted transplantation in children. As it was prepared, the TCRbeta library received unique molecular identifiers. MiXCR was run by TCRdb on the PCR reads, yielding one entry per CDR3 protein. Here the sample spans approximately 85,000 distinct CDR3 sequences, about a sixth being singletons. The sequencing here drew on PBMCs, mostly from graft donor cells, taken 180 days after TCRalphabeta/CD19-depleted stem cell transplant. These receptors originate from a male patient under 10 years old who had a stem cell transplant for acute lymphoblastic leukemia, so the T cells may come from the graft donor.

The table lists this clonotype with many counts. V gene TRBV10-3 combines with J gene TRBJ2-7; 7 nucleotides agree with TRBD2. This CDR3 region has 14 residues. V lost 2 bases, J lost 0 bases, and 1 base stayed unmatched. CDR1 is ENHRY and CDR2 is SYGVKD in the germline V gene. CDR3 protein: CAISEGGGSYEQYF. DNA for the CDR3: TGTGCCATCAGTGAGGGCGGGGGCTCCTACGAGCAGTACTTC.

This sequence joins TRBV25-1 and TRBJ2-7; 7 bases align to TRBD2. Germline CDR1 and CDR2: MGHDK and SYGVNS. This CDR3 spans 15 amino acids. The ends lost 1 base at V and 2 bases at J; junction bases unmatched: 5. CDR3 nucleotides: TGTGCCAGCAGTGAATGGGGGGGATCCCCCTACGAGCAGTACTTC. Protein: CASSEWGGSPYEQYF.

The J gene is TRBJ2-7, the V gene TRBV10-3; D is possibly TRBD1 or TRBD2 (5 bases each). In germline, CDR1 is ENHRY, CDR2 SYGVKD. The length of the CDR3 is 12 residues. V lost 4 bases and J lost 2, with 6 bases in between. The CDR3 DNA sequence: TGTGCCATCAGTGGAGGGGCCTACGAGCAGTACTTC. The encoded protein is CAISGGAYEQYF.

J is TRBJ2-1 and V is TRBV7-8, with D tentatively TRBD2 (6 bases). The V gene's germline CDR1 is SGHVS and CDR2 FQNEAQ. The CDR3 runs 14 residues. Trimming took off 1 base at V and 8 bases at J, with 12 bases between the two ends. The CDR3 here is CASSLVGGIDEQFF. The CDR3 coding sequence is TGTGCCAGCAGCTTAGTAGGCGGGATCGATGAGCAGTTCTTC.

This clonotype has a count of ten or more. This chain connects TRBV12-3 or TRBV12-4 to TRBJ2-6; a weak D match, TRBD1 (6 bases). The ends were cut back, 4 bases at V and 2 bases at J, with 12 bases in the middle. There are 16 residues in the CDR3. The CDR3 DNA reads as TGTGCCAGCAGTTCAGCAGGGGAGCCTGGGGCCAACGTCCTGACTTTC. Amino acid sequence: CASSSAGEPGANVLTF.